This T cell receptor beta chain came from a study of CDR3 diversity in severe acne. This clonotype has just one count. V shed 9 bases, J shed 3 bases, and the junction held 11 bases outside the gene matches. The CDR3 is 16 amino acids. Per the germline V gene, CDR1 is ENHRY and CDR2 is SYGVKD. TCRdb reanalysed the PCR reads using MiXCR and keeps one entry per CDR3 protein. The sample gives over 70,000 distinct CDR3 sequences, 50% to 65% of which show up once; 14% is in the top ten. This clonotype was sampled from a male donor in good health, without acne. Sequencing was done on a sample of blood. V usage is TRBV10-3 and J usage is TRBJ2-6; 7 bases are a match to TRBD2. This CDR3 reads CAISNVGDYGANVLTF. The CDR3 DNA reads as TGTGCCATTTCTAACGTAGGGGACTATGGGGCCAACGTCCTGACTTTC.